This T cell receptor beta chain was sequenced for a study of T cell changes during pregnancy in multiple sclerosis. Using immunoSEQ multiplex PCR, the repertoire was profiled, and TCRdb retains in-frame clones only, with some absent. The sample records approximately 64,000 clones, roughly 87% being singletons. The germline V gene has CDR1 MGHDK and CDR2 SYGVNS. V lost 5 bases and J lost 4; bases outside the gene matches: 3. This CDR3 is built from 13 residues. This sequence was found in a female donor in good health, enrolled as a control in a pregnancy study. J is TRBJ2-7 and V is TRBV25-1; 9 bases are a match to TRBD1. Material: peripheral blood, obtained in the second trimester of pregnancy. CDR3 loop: CASSRTGEYEQYF. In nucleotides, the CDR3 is TGTGCCAGCAGTAGGACAGGGGAGTACGAGCAGTACTTC.